This TCR beta chain was found in a study of patients and donors after allogeneic stem cell transplantation. From germline, CDR1 is MNHNS and CDR2 SASEGT. Germline trimming cut 5 bases from V and 5 bases from J; bases unmatched to any gene: 10. The length of the CDR3 is 16 residues. TCRdb analysed the RT-PCR reads with MiXCR anew, one entry per CDR3 protein. The top ten hold 5.5% to 6.5% of the sample, which has 900,000 to 1,000,000 distinct CDR3 sequences, around 17% seen once. The specimen was blood, either unsorted or a sorted T cell fraction (not recorded which). The origin of this receptor is a human donor who was either an allogeneic HSCT recipient or a stem cell or donor lymphocyte infusion donor (not recorded which). It is not recorded whose cells these are; they may come from a transplant donor. This chain uses TRBV6-1 with TRBJ2-7; 12 positions match TRBD1. CDR3 in amino acids: CASSTVPGTGGHEQYF. DNA for the CDR3: TGTGCCAGCAGTACAGTTCCCGGGACAGGGGGCCACGAGCAGTACTTC.